This T cell receptor (beta chain) was sequenced during a study of shared clonotypes between healthy human individuals. Repertoires were generated with immunoSEQ multiplex PCR, while TCRdb's copy carries only in-frame clones and drops some. The data contain 2 million to 2.5 million clones, over 90% of them singletons. V trimming: 1 base; J trimming: 0 bases; junction bases outside the gene matches: 12. This CDR3 spans 20 amino acids. Germline CDR1 reads LGHNA; CDR2 reads YSLEER. Source material: naive CD4+ T cells from PBMCs. As to subset: CD45RA+ positively selected. The chain is built from TRBV4-3 and TRBJ2-7; 13 nucleotides line up with TRBD2. The TCR was taken from a man between 18 and 29 years old in good health. Some clones in this sample may be carry-over from other donors' samples. The CDR3 nucleotides read TGCGCCAGCAGCCAAGTAGGAGTACTAGCGGGAGGGAGGTCCTCCTACGAGCAGTACTTC. Translating gives CASSQVGVLAGGRSSYEQYF.